The 23 T cell receptor beta chains presented below share a single source sample, sequenced in a study of blood T cell repertoires in COVID-19. Here immunoSEQ multiplex PCR was the method, and the copy in TCRdb shows in-frame clones only, minus some. The sample consists of 250,000 or so clones, roughly 87% of them appearing once. The sequenced material came from PBMCs or T cells enriched from blood (not recorded which). The source is a woman aged 25 to 39 with acute COVID-19.

The chain combines TRBV9 with TRBJ2-3, with TRBD2 matching 8 bases. The V gene end was trimmed by 3 bases and the J gene end by 4 bases; junction bases not matched to a gene: 4. This CDR3 is 14 amino acids long. Germline assignment: CDR1 SGDLS and CDR2 YYNGEE. CDR3 coding DNA: TGTGCCAGCAGCGCGGGACTAGAAGCAGATACGCAGTATTTT. This encodes CASSAGLEADTQYF.

V gene TRBV7-2 combines with J gene TRBJ1-2; D remains unclear. Germline V gene data show CDR1 as SGHTA and CDR2 as FQGNSA. V was clipped by 2 bases and J by 5 bases, with 15 bases between them. The CDR3 contains 15 residues. CDR3 sequence (DNA): TGTGCCAGCAGCTTAAGCGGGTCTGGCCTATATGGCTACACCTTC. It codes for CASSLSGSGLYGYTF.

The CDR3 is CATAFDRAIYNEQFF. CDR3 bases: TGTGCTACCGCCTTTGACAGGGCAATCTACAATGAGCAGTTCTTC. The rearrangement links TRBV12-5 to TRBJ2-1; the match to TRBD1 covers 7 bases. Trimming took 10 bases from V and 3 from J; bases not matched to a gene: 12. The CDR3 consists of 15 residues. Germline V CDR1 and CDR2: LGHNT, FRNRAP.

This clone was found a few times. The chain joins TRBV5-1 to TRBJ1-6; 7 positions match TRBD1. The CDR3 spans 16 residues. Germline-derived CDR1 and CDR2 are SGHRS and YFSETQ. J gave up 6 bases and V 1 base, and 7 bases lay outside the gene matches. The CDR3: CASSLMTGSGNSPLHF. The CDR3 nucleotides read TGCGCCAGCAGCTTGATGACAGGGTCGGGTAATTCACCCCTCCACTTT. Using reference TRBV5-1 and TRBJ1-6 for the parts outside the CDR3, the full variable domain is KAGVTQTPRYLIKTRGQQVTLSCSPISGHRSVSWYQQTPGQGLQFLFEYFSETQRNKGNFPGRFSGRQFSNSRSEMNVSTLELGDSALYLCASSLMTGSGNSPLHFGNGTRLTVT.

The V and J genes are TRBV11-2 and TRBJ1-1; D ambiguous. The CDR3 runs 14 residues. V lost 5 bases, J lost 4 bases, and 14 bases lay in between. Germline V gene sequence: CDR1 SGHAT, CDR2 FQNNGV. The CDR3 region is CASSPQDSGTEAFF. Written as DNA, the CDR3 is TGTGCCAGCAGCCCCCAAGACTCTGGCACTGAAGCTTTCTTT.

The chain combines TRBV5-4 with TRBJ2-3; 8 bases align to TRBD2. The CDR3 sequence is 18 residues long. Germline V gene lookup returns CDR1 SGHNT and CDR2 YYREEE (reference sequence). After removal of 4 bases from V and 1 base from J, the junction contained 14 bases not matched to a gene. The CDR3 is CASSEGVSGGLGTDTQYF. CDR3 nucleotide sequence: TGTGCCAGCAGCGAGGGGGTAAGCGGGGGACTTGGCACAGATACGCAGTATTTT.

V usage is TRBV9 and J usage is TRBJ1-2, with 8 bases aligning to TRBD1. The V gene end was trimmed by 2 bases and the J gene end by 2 bases; junction bases not matched to a gene: 5. The CDR3 consists of 15 residues. Germline lookup yields CDR1 SGDLS and CDR2 YYNGEE. The CDR3 DNA follows: TGTGCCAGCAGCGTGCGACAGGGGTCGAACTATGGCTACACCTTC. Residues: CASSVRQGSNYGYTF.

The chain employs TRBV18 and TRBJ1-3; D is possibly TRBD1 (5 bases). The CDR3 runs to 15 residues. Looked up from germline, CDR1 is KGHSH and CDR2 is LQKENI. V lost 3 bases and J lost 0, with 9 bases in between. This CDR3 reads CASSPGGSSGNTIYF. The CDR3 DNA is TGTGCCAGCTCACCCGGGGGGAGCTCTGGAAACACCATATATTTT. Based on the CDR3 plus reference TRBV18 and TRBJ1-3, the full variable domain is NAGVMQNPRHLVRRRGQEARLRCSPMKGHSHVYWYRQLPEEGLKFMVYLQKENIIDESGMPKERFSAEFPKEGPSILRIQQVVRGDSAAYFCASSPGGSSGNTIYFGEGSWLTVV.

This clone has a handful of counts. The chain has TRBV19 and TRBJ1-5; TRBD1 agrees at 10 bases. The CDR3 consists of 16 residues. CDR1 and CDR2 (germline): LNHDA, SQIVND (reference sequence). J lost 5 bases, V lost 5 bases, and 9 bases had no gene match. The CDR3 DNA sequence: TGTGCCAGTAGTCCGTCTAGGGACAGGGGCCATCAGCCCCAGCATTTT. It yields the protein CASSPSRDRGHQPQHF.

J is TRBJ2-2 and V is TRBV19; D might be TRBD2 (5 bases). The CDR3 contains 17 residues. CDR1 is LNHDA and CDR2 is SQIVND in the germline V gene (reference sequence). The V end lost 5 bases, the J end lost 0 bases, and 16 bases lay between the germline ends. CDR3 nucleotide sequence: TGTGCCAGTAGTCCCCTGGGGAGCACCTCGAACACCGGGGAGCTGTTTTTT. This gives the protein CASSPLGSTSNTGELFF.

The rearrangement links TRBV4-3 to TRBJ1-3, with D possibly TRBD1 on 5 matching bases. V dropped 0 bases and J dropped 1 base, with 10 bases sitting between them. Germline CDR1 reads LGHNA; CDR2 reads YSLEER. This CDR3 region has 16 residues. The CDR3 loop reads CASSQDRGTSGNTIYF. The CDR3 region has the DNA TGCGCCAGCAGCCAAGATCGGGGGACGTCTGGAAACACCATATATTTT.

This chain uses TRBV27 with TRBJ1-1, with D perhaps TRBD1 (6 bases). Trimming removed 5 bases at V and 3 bases at J, with 22 bases between. This CDR3 comprises 17 residues. Germline values: CDR1 MNHEY, CDR2 SMNVEV (reference sequence). The CDR3 loop reads CASSPLSGGHLDTEAFF. As DNA, the CDR3 is TGTGCCAGCAGTCCCTTATCCGGGGGGCATCTGGACACTGAAGCTTTCTTT.

The gene calls are TRBV7-2 and TRBJ1-5; D might be TRBD1 (6 bases). The germline CDR1 and CDR2 sequences are SGHTA and FQGNSA. There are 15 residues in the CDR3. The germline V and J ends were trimmed by 5 bases and 3 bases, with 14 bases remaining between them. CDR3 in DNA: TGTGCCAGCAGCCTGGGGACAAGCAACAATCAGCCCCAGCATTTT. Translating gives CASSLGTSNNQPQHF.

The CDR3 sequence is CASSLLGQGYAEAFF. In DNA form, the CDR3 reads TGTGCCAGCAGCTTACTTGGACAGGGGTACGCTGAAGCTTTCTTT. The chain couples TRBV7-9 to TRBJ1-1, with 9 bases fitting TRBD1. This CDR3 has 15 residues. Germline assignment: CDR1 SEHNR and CDR2 FQNEAQ (reference sequence). The trim removed 2 bases at V and 6 bases at J, leaving 7 bases unmatched.

This chain connects TRBV19 to TRBJ2-2, with 8 bases lining up with TRBD1. Germline CDR1 LNHDA, CDR2 SQIVND (reference sequence). The CDR3 consists of 13 residues. Losses at the gene ends were 9 bases for V and 9 bases for J; bases not matched to a gene: 9. The CDR3 here is CASGQGPSRELFF. The CDR3 DNA is TGTGCCAGCGGACAGGGACCTAGTCGGGAGCTGTTTTTT.

This chain connects TRBV21-1 to TRBJ2-4; TRBD1, the table's D call, was not compared with the DNA. TRBV21-1 is recorded as a pseudogene. The CDR3 spans 16 residues. The CDR3 DNA reads as TGTGCCAGCAGCAAAGGCAGGGGGCGTGCCAAAAACATTCAGTACTTC. This gives the protein CASSKGRGRAKNIQYF.

The chain recombines TRBV7-8 with TRBJ1-3; D call uncertain. The ends were cut back, 6 bases at V and 1 base at J, with 13 bases in the middle. The CDR3 has 15 residues. Germline V gives CDR1 SGHVS, CDR2 FQNEAQ. The CDR3 reads CASSWMRESGNTIYF. The CDR3 DNA reads TGTGCCAGCAGTTGGATGAGGGAATCTGGAAACACCATATATTTT.

This clone was seen only once. The V and J genes are TRBV5-5 and TRBJ1-2; D gene ambiguous. Germline V gene sequence: CDR1 SGHKS, CDR2 YYEKEE (reference sequence). CDR3 length: 11 residues. With 3 bases removed from V and 6 bases from J, the gap between germline ends came to 6 bases. The CDR3 bases are TGTGCCAGCAGCTCGACTAATGGCTACACCTTC. The encoded protein is CASSSTNGYTF.

A note on this clone: In the same sample, other DNA sequences code for this CDR3. The J gene is TRBJ2-2, the V gene TRBV5-1; TRBD1 is a possible D gene (6 bases). Trimming removed 5 bases from V and 4 bases from J, with 12 bases in between. Germline V gene data show CDR1 as SGHRS and CDR2 as YFSETQ. The CDR3 length is 14 residues. The CDR3 reads CASSPGVSTGELFF. In DNA, the CDR3 is TGCGCCAGCAGTCCAGGGGTGAGCACCGGGGAGCTGTTTTTT.

J is TRBJ2-2 and V is TRBV19, with a tentative D call TRBD1 (6 bases). This CDR3 is 15 amino acids long. V lost 5 bases, J lost 1 base, and 11 bases lay in between. Germline-derived CDR1 and CDR2 are LNHDA and SQIVND (reference sequence). CDR3 in DNA: TGTGCCAGTAGTGGCCGAGGGGGGAACACCGGGGAGCTGTTTTTT. Residues: CASSGRGGNTGELFF.

The chain has TRBV27 and TRBJ1-6; D gene uncertain. With 8 bases removed from V and 6 bases from J, the gap between germline ends came to 11 bases. Germline CDR1 reads MNHEY; CDR2 reads SMNVEV (reference sequence). The CDR3 is 13 residues long. CDR3: CASGLIGNSPLHF. The CDR3 region has the DNA TGTGCCAGCGGGCTTATTGGTAATTCACCCCTCCACTTT.

V is TRBV3-1 (or the pseudogene TRBV3-2) and J is TRBJ1-2; maybe TRBD1 (5 bases). Germline CDR1 reads LGHDT; CDR2 reads YNNKEL (reference sequence). V lost 4 bases and J lost 6, with 9 bases in between. The CDR3 is 12 residues long. The CDR3 protein is CASSPAGDGYTF. The CDR3 DNA follows: TGTGCCAGCAGCCCAGCGGGGGATGGCTACACCTTC.

This chain connects TRBV29-1 to TRBJ1-1; D might be TRBD1 (5 bases). Germline CDR1 is SQVTM and CDR2 is ANQGSEA. V gave up 4 bases and J gave up 1 base, with 10 bases separating them. The CDR3 consists of 13 residues. CDR3 amino acids: CSVAGLGNTEAFF. For the CDR3, the DNA is TGCAGCGTTGCGGGACTCGGGAACACTGAAGCTTTCTTT.